A single sample gave rise to the 17 T cell receptor beta chains below, sequenced in a study of graft-versus-host responses after intestinal transplantation. TCRdb keeps only in-frame clones here, not all; method: immunoSEQ multiplex PCR. The sample carries some 95,000 clones, roughly nine tenths recorded once. These TCRs' antigens remain unknown. This sample comprised unstimulated CD8+ T cells sorted from spleen or lymph node cells, obtained before intestinal transplant. The receptors stem from a human donor who received an intestinal transplant.

Comment on this clone: Germline is not matched at one junction end, which may reflect a read error. The sample has other DNA sequences that encode this CDR3 too. The chain joins TRBV30 to TRBJ2-3; possibly TRBD1 for D (6 bases). This CDR3 spans 14 amino acids. Germline lookup yields CDR1 GTSNPN and CDR2 SVGIG (reference sequence). The CDR3 nucleotides read TGTGCCTGGAGTTCCGGGACAAGCACGGATACGCAGTATTTT. Protein product: CAWSSGTSTDTQYF. The full variable domain, completed using reference TRBV30 and TRBJ2-3, is SQTIHQWPATLVQPVGSPLSLECTVEGTSNPNLYWYRQAAGRGLQLLFYSVGIGQISSEVPQNLSASRPQDRQFILSSKKLLLSDSGFYLCAWSSGTSTDTQYFGPGTRLTVL.

The chain employs TRBV5-6 and TRBJ2-6, with 7 bases lining up with TRBD1. This CDR3 has 15 amino acids. V shed 2 bases, J shed 3 bases, and the junction held 2 bases outside the gene matches. Germline V lookup: CDR1 SGHDT, CDR2 YYEEEE. The CDR3 spells CASSLTGVGANVLTF. The CDR3 DNA reads TGTGCCAGCAGCTTAACAGGGGTTGGGGCCAACGTCCTGACTTTC.

This clone came up a few times. The chain carries TRBV30 and TRBJ1-1; the D is unclear. The CDR3 length is 12 residues. Trimming removed 3 bases from V and 1 base from J, with 6 bases in between. Germline CDR1 is GTSNPN and CDR2 is SVGIG (reference sequence). For the CDR3, the DNA is TGTGCCTGGAGGAGCGGGAACACTGAAGCTTTCTTT. Protein product: CAWRSGNTEAFF.

Comment on this clone: Other nucleotide sequences from this sample produce the same CDR3. The rearrangement joins TRBV19 to TRBJ2-7, with 8 bases that match TRBD1. The CDR3 is 14 amino acids. Looked up from germline, CDR1 is LNHDA and CDR2 is SQIVND (reference sequence). Trimming cost V 3 bases and J 4 bases; bases outside gene matches: 5. The CDR3 coding sequence is TGTGCCAGTAGTATGGGGACAGGACCATACGAGCAGTACTTC. The encoded protein is CASSMGTGPYEQYF.

This chain joins TRBV29-1 and TRBJ2-1; D is perhaps TRBD1 (5 bases). CDR1 and CDR2 (germline): SQVTM, ANQGSEA. Trimming removed 0 bases from V and 5 bases from J, with 17 bases in between. CDR3 length: 16 residues. The CDR3 DNA sequence: TGCAGCGTTGAAGATCCCCCAGGGTACGAAAACAATGAGCAGTTCTTC. Its translation: CSVEDPPGYENNEQFF.

This chain joins TRBV7-8 and TRBJ1-2, with D perhaps matching TRBD1 (6 bases). There are 14 residues in the CDR3. Germline values: CDR1 SGHVS, CDR2 FQNEAQ. V lost 1 base and J 7 bases, leaving 13 bases between the germline ends. The CDR3 reads CASSLDPDSVGYTF. The CDR3 DNA follows: TGTGCCAGCAGCTTAGATCCGGACAGTGTTGGCTACACCTTC.

The V and J genes are TRBV29-1 and TRBJ2-1, with D unclear. Germline V gene lookup returns CDR1 SQVTM and CDR2 ANQGSEA. The CDR3 is 12 residues long. Trimming took off 7 bases at V and 3 bases at J, with 10 bases between the two ends. CDR3 in DNA: TGCAGCGCTCTTGGCAGCTACAATGAGCAGTTCTTC. Protein product: CSALGSYNEQFF.

CDR3 protein: CASSPKGLTGELFF. Here the CDR3 DNA reads TGTGCCAGCAGCCCCAAGGGGCTCACCGGGGAGCTGTTTTTT. The chain recombines TRBV7-7 with TRBJ2-2; TRBD1 might be the D (5 bases). There are 14 residues in the CDR3. The V end lost 5 bases, the J end lost 4 bases, and 11 bases lay between the germline ends. Germline V gene sequence: CDR1 SSHAT, CDR2 FNYEAQ (reference sequence).

J is TRBJ2-1 and V is TRBV27, with 10 bases lining up with TRBD1. The CDR3 length is 17 residues. Germline values: CDR1 MNHEY, CDR2 SMNVEV (reference sequence). The V segment lost 4 bases and the J segment 4 bases; nucleotides outside the gene matches: 10. This CDR3 reads CASSSPSGQGGYNEQFF. CDR3 nucleotides: TGTGCCAGCAGTTCACCCTCTGGACAGGGGGGATACAATGAGCAGTTCTTC.

The V gene is TRBV28, the J gene TRBJ2-7; D gene ambiguous. Germline V gene lookup returns CDR1 MDHEN and CDR2 SYDVKM. V was pared by 1 base and J by 2 bases, with 12 bases between. This CDR3 comprises 15 residues. In DNA, the CDR3 is TGTGCCAGCAGTTTATATGCAGCCAGGACCTACGAGCAGTACTTC. Amino acid sequence: CASSLYAARTYEQYF.

V is TRBV4-2 and J is TRBJ2-7, with a weak D call TRBD2 (5 bases). In germline, CDR1 is LGHNA, CDR2 YNFKEQ. V was shortened by 4 bases and J by 2 bases, with 12 bases between the two germline ends. CDR3 size: 14 residues. CDR3 loop: CASSPRASTYEQYF. The CDR3, as DNA: TGTGCCAGCAGCCCGCGGGCCTCGACCTACGAGCAGTACTTC.

The chain links TRBV9 to TRBJ2-5; D gene uncertain. The end of the DNA is better explained by TRBJ2-7, so the J call may be wrong. CDR3 length: 15 residues. Germline-derived CDR1 and CDR2 are SGDLS and YYNGEE. Written as DNA, the CDR3 is TGTGCCAGCAGCGAATATGAAACAGAGCTCTACGAGCAGTACTTC. This sequence encodes CASSEYETELYEQYF.

The rearrangement joins TRBV9 to TRBJ2-7; D is undetermined. Trimming took off 4 bases at V and 3 bases at J, with 17 bases between the two ends. The CDR3 runs 15 residues. Per germline, CDR1 SGDLS and CDR2 YYNGEE. The CDR3 nucleotides read TGTGCCAGCAGCCCAGCCCCGGCAGGCCGCTACGAGCAGTACTTC. It yields the protein CASSPAPAGRYEQYF.

This sequence joins TRBV5-5 and TRBJ1-5; D gene ambiguous. This CDR3 has 17 amino acids. V lost 1 base and J 0 bases, leaving 14 bases between the germline ends. Germline CDR1 and CDR2: SGHKS and YYEKEE (reference sequence). The CDR3 loop is CASSLSSFPSSNQPQHF. In DNA, the CDR3 is TGTGCCAGCAGCTTGTCCAGTTTCCCTTCTAGCAATCAGCCCCAGCATTTT.

The rearrangement links TRBV27 to TRBJ2-3; TRBD2 might be the D (5 bases). V lost 3 bases to trimming and J lost 4 bases, with 8 bases between them. Germline CDR1 reads MNHEY; CDR2 reads SMNVEV (reference sequence). The CDR3 has 13 amino acids. The CDR3: CASSFSGPDTQYF. Here the CDR3 DNA reads TGTGCCAGCAGTTTCAGCGGTCCAGATACGCAGTATTTT.

This clone was detected only once. J is TRBJ2-7 and V is TRBV7-8; D might be TRBD2 (5 bases). The CDR3 covers 15 residues. V gave up 5 bases and J gave up 1 base, with 15 bases separating them. The V gene's germline CDR1 is SGHVS and CDR2 FQNEAQ. The CDR3 region has the DNA TGTGCCAGCAGCCAAGGTATCGGCGGGTCCTACGAGCAGTACTTC. Protein product: CASSQGIGGSYEQYF.

The rearrangement uses TRBV30 and TRBJ2-5, with 12 positions matching TRBD1. The CDR3 runs to 13 residues. CDR1 GTSNPN and CDR2 SVGIG come from the germline V gene (reference sequence). With 5 bases clipped from V and 4 bases from J, the junction kept 2 bases outside the gene matches. CDR3 amino acids: CAWGDRGRETQYF. The CDR3 DNA sequence: TGTGCCTGGGGGGACAGGGGGCGAGAGACCCAGTACTTC. The entire variable domain, with the rest obtained from reference TRBV30 and TRBJ2-5, is as follows: SQTIHQWPATLVQPVGSPLSLECTVEGTSNPNLYWYRQAAGRGLQLLFYSVGIGQISSEVPQNLSASRPQDRQFILSSKKLLLSDSGFYLCAWGDRGRETQYFGPGTRLLVL.